This TCR beta chain is drawn from a study of beta chain features in type 1 diabetes. Notes on the study in general: Any PCR bias toward short templates would affect both groups alike. TCRB CDR3s were moderately but significantly shorter in Type 1 diabetes patients in all four CD4+ subsets. A closer apparent resemblance between naive, central memory and Treg TCRB repertoires was seen in patients than in healthy donors.

Concerning this clone itself: What it binds is not known.

The germline V gene has CDR1 SNHLY and CDR2 FYNNEI. The CDR3 spans 11 residues. Sorting based on CD45RO/CCR7/CD25/CD127/CD95/CD27 separated CD4+ naive, central memory, regulatory and stem cell-like memory cells. The entirety of the isolated RNA underwent reverse transcription, so expressed TCRB transcripts were sequenced. Some clones are missing from TCRdb's copy, which holds only in-frame ones; the method was immunoSEQ multiplex PCR. The repertoire holds about 350,000 clones, with less than 20% as singletons. Material for sequencing was naive CD4+ T cells from blood. This TCR derives from a woman younger than 30 in good health. The chain employs TRBV2 and TRBJ2-1, with 7 positions matching TRBD2. This chain's CDR3 is CAGRDYNEQFF. In DNA form, the CDR3 reads TGTGCAGGGAGGGACTACAATGAGCAGTTCTTC. The whole variable domain, remainder taken from reference TRBV2 and TRBJ2-1, is EPEVTQTPSHQVTQMGQEVILRCVPISNHLYFYWYRQILGQKVEFLVSFYNNEISEKSEIFDDQFSVERPDGSNFTLKIRSTKLEDSAMYFCAGRDYNEQFFGPGTRLTVL.